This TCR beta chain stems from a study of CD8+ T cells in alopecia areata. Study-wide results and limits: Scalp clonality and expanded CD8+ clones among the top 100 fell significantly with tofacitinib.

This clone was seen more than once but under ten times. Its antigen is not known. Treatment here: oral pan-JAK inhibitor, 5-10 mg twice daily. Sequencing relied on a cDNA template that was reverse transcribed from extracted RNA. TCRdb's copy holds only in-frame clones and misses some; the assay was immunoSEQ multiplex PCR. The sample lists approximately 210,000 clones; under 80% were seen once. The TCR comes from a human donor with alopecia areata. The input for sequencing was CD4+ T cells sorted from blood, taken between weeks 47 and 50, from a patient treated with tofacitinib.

CDR3 loop: CASSLHNEQFF. In nucleotides, the CDR3 is TGTGCCAGCAGCTTGCACAATGAGCAGTTCTTC. This chain joins TRBV7-2 and TRBJ2-1; D not certain. With 3 bases removed from V and 5 bases from J, the gap between germline ends came to 2 bases. CDR1 and CDR2 (germline): SGHTA, FQGNSA. This CDR3 is 11 amino acids long.